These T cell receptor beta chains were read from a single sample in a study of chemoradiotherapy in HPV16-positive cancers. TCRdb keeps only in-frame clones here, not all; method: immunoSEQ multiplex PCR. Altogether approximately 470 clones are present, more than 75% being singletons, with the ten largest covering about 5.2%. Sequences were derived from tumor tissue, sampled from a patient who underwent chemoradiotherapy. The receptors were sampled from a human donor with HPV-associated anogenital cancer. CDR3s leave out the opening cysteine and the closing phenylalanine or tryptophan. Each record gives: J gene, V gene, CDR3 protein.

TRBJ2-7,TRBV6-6,ASSYSASGVHEQY
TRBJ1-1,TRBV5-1,ASSATGTGMEAF
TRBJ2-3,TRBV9,ASSVDGTSATDTQY
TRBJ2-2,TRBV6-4,ASSAGNTGELF
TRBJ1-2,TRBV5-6,ASSLERTVFST
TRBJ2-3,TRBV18,ASSPPSVGTDTQY
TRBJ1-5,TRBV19,ASSTGVSNQPQH
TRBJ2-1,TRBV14,ASSQERMVAGGPGEQF
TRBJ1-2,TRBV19,ASSVAPQGGGYT
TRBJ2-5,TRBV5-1,ASSPGRVGETQY
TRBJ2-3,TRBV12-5,ASGHGQSTDTQY
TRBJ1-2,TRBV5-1,ASSLDVGGGGYT
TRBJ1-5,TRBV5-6,ASSLNRGRQPQH
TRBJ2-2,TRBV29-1,SVAGLAGRTGELF